The T cell receptor (beta chain) described here comes from a study of T-cell memory formation after mild COVID-19. The wider study: For the most part, TCR clusters were specific to one donor. Study findings and constraints: CD4/CD8 balance characterized clones contracting day 15 to 85, and CD4+ skew characterized later expanders.

TCR alpha and TCR beta cDNA libraries carrying sample barcodes and UMIs were produced by 5'RACE using constant-segment primers. TCRdb re-derived calls from the 5' RACE reads in MiXCR, one entry per CDR3 protein. The sample has under 200,000 distinct CDR3 sequences, roughly a third seen once. Notes on this clonotype: No antigen is known for it.

The CDR3 runs to 15 residues. CDR1 is SEHNR, CDR2 FQNEAQ, per germline (reference sequence). Deletions cut 6 bases from V and 5 bases from J, with 17 bases between. Sequencing used PBMCs or a T cell subset sorted from them (not recorded which). This receptor was identified in an adult woman who had mild COVID-19 (a few samples of this study predate the infection). Cell type and time point are not known. The V call is TRBV7-9, the J call TRBJ2-1; tentative D call: TRBD2 (6 bases). For the CDR3, the DNA is TGTGCCAGCAGTCCCGCGGGAACAGCTGACAATGAGCAGTTCTTC. This sequence encodes CASSPAGTADNEQFF.